The 15 T cell receptor beta chains reported below all come from one sample, sequenced in a study of cytomegalovirus exposure and HLA in healthy donors (dated by TCRdb to 2016 to 2017). Libraries were made using the immunoSEQ multiplex PCR assay. TCRdb re-hosts the immuneACCESS table, in-frame sequences only. Its copies lack some clones; in the studies checked, an unresolved V gene accounts for under half of them, and the cause for the rest is not known. This sample has 250,000 to 400,000 clones in its table, and roughly 86% of those were observed once. Roughly 0.96% of the sample belongs to the ten largest clones. What was sequenced was PBMCs. The receptor set was obtained from a man aged 25-45 years in good health and CMV-seronegative.

The chain has TRBV6-1 and TRBJ2-3; D is perhaps TRBD2 (6 bases). The CDR3 runs 16 residues. Trimming left V 4 bases short and J 1 base short, with 15 bases between. From germline, CDR1 is MNHNS and CDR2 SASEGT. In DNA form, the CDR3 reads TGTGCCAGCAGTGTAATCCCAACGGGGGGCACAGATACGCAGTATTTT. Translated, it gives CASSVIPTGGTDTQYF.

The V gene is TRBV6-1, the J gene TRBJ2-1; no firm D call. The CDR3 consists of 12 residues. Trimming removed 7 bases from V and 11 bases from J, with 15 bases in between. Per the germline V gene, CDR1 is MNHNS and CDR2 is SASEGT. CDR3: CASKELTGKQFF. CDR3 nucleotides: TGTGCCAGCAAAGAACTAACGGGTAAGCAGTTCTTC.

The chain uses TRBV28 and TRBJ1-1; TRBD1 matches at 8 bases. Germline CDR1 is MDHEN and CDR2 is SYDVKM. Trimming took 6 bases from V and 1 from J; bases not matched to a gene: 7. CDR3 length: 15 residues. In nucleotides, the CDR3 is TGTGCCAGCAGGGAAACAGGGGGTCGGAACACTGAAGCTTTCTTT. Protein sequence: CASRETGGRNTEAFF.

V gene TRBV15 combines with J gene TRBJ2-5; 8 positions agree with TRBD1. Trimming took 3 bases from V and 1 from J; bases not matched to a gene: 13. The CDR3 spans 18 residues. Germline CDR1 LNHNV, CDR2 YYDKDF (reference sequence). In DNA form, the CDR3 reads TGTGCCACCAGCAGCAGGGGGCTAGGATTAAATGTCCAAGAGACCCAGTACTTC. Amino acids: CATSSRGLGLNVQETQYF. The full variable domain, completed using reference TRBV15 and TRBJ2-5, is DAMVIQNPRYQVTQFGKPVTLSCSQTLNHNVMYWYQQKSSQAPKLLFHYYDKDFNNEADTPDNFQSRRPNTSFCFLDIRSPGLGDTAMYLCATSSRGLGLNVQETQYFGPGTRLLVL.

This chain connects TRBV19 to TRBJ1-2; no clear D gene. Germline values: CDR1 LNHDA, CDR2 SQIVND (reference sequence). V was clipped by 6 bases and J by 4 bases, with 15 bases between them. This CDR3 has 14 amino acids. In nucleotides, the CDR3 is TGTGCCAGTAGCTCTCTTCCAGGCCCCTATGGCTACACCTTC. It encodes CASSSLPGPYGYTF.

Of note for this clone: Other DNA variants within this sample encode the same CDR3. In DNA form, the CDR3 reads TGTGCCAGTGCACCGGGGAGCTCCTATAATTCACCCCTCCACTTT. Its protein product is CASAPGSSYNSPLHF. This chain joins TRBV19 and TRBJ1-6; no clear D. The CDR3 spans 15 residues. V lost 8 bases, J lost 0 bases, and 11 bases lay in between. CDR1 is LNHDA and CDR2 is SQIVND in the germline V gene (reference sequence).

This clone was counted between two and nine times. The chain has TRBV19 and TRBJ1-2, with TRBD1 matching over 9 bases. In germline, CDR1 is LNHDA, CDR2 SQIVND (reference sequence). J gave up 3 bases and V 4 bases, and 3 bases lay outside the gene matches. This CDR3 comprises 14 residues. CDR3 loop: CASSSRTGDYGYTF. CDR3 sequence (DNA): TGTGCCAGTAGTAGCCGGACAGGGGACTATGGCTACACCTTC. Combining the CDR3 with reference TRBV19 and TRBJ1-2 gives the whole variable domain DGGITQSPKYLFRKEGQNVTLSCEQNLNHDAMYWYRQDPGQGLRLIYYSQIVNDFQKGDIAEGYSVSREKKESFPLTVTSAQKNPTAFYLCASSSRTGDYGYTFGSGTRLTVV.

This clone was counted once. V gene TRBV2 combines with J gene TRBJ2-5; 10 nucleotides align to TRBD2. The CDR3 sequence is 15 residues long. V lost 4 bases, J lost 5 bases, and 7 bases stayed unmatched. Germline CDR1 reads SNHLY; CDR2 reads FYNNEI. The CDR3 sequence: CASSGSSGGAETQYF. Written as DNA, the CDR3 is TGTGCCAGCAGTGGGTCCAGCGGGGGGGCGGAGACCCAGTACTTC.

V usage is TRBV11-3 and J usage is TRBJ2-5; 9 nucleotides agree with TRBD1. This CDR3 is 15 amino acids long. Germline CDR1 SGHNT, CDR2 YENEEA. The J segment lost 0 bases and the V segment lost 5 bases, leaving 4 bases of the junction unmatched. Here the CDR3 reads CASSPGDRDQETQYF. CDR3 DNA: TGTGCCAGCAGCCCCGGGGACAGGGACCAAGAGACCCAGTACTTC. Full variable domain (rest looked up from reference TRBV11-3 and TRBJ2-5): EAGVVQSPRYKIIEKKQPVAFWCNPISGHNTLYWYLQNLGQGPELLIRYENEEAVDDSQLPKDRFSAERLKGVDSTLKIQPAELGDSAVYLCASSPGDRDQETQYFGPGTRLLVL.

V gene TRBV7-9 combines with J gene TRBJ2-5, with D possibly TRBD1 on 5 matching bases. The CDR3 loop spans 15 amino acids. Trimming left V 1 base short and J 0 bases short, with 9 bases between. The germline CDR1 and CDR2 sequences are SEHNR and FQNEAQ (reference sequence). Written as DNA, the CDR3 is TGTGCCAGCAGCTTAGATTGGGGCCACCAAGAGACCCAGTACTTC. Translating it yields CASSLDWGHQETQYF.

The V call is TRBV1, the J call TRBJ2-7; no DNA check was done on the table's D call, TRBD2. TRBV1 is annotated as a pseudogene. The CDR3 spans 15 residues. For the CDR3, the DNA is TGCACCAGCAGCCAAGTCCGACTAGCGGGGGACTTGCAGTACTTC. Its protein is CTSSQVRLAGDLQYF.

This clone was recorded once. This chain links TRBV11-2 with TRBJ1-3; D is undetermined. The V end was cut by 4 bases, the J end by 8 bases, with 15 bases between. The CDR3 consists of 14 residues. Germline CDR1 is SGHAT and CDR2 is FQNNGV. CDR3 amino acids: CASSSRGTRDTIYF. In DNA, the CDR3 is TGTGCCAGCAGCTCGAGAGGTACTCGAGACACCATATATTTT.

This clone was recorded once. The rearrangement joins TRBV15 to TRBJ1-2; no clear D. This CDR3 contains 13 residues. V lost 3 bases to trimming and J lost 2 bases, with 7 bases between them. The V gene's germline CDR1 is LNHNV and CDR2 YYDKDF (reference sequence). In DNA, the CDR3 is TGTGCCACCAGCAGCGGGATGAACTATGGCTACACCTTC. Residues: CATSSGMNYGYTF.

This chain uses TRBV15 with TRBJ2-3; D is possibly TRBD2 (6 bases). Trimming took off 8 bases at V and 4 bases at J, with 13 bases between the two ends. This CDR3 spans 13 amino acids. Germline V lookup: CDR1 LNHNV, CDR2 YYDKDF (reference sequence). The CDR3 DNA reads TGTGCCACCTCGGAGGGAGACTCAGATACGCAGTATTTT. It codes for CATSEGDSDTQYF.

This clone was recorded once. The V gene is TRBV6-5, the J gene TRBJ1-1; maybe TRBD1 (6 bases). The germline V and J ends were trimmed by 2 bases and 1 base, with 11 bases remaining between them. This CDR3 comprises 15 residues. Germline V gene sequence: CDR1 MNHEY, CDR2 SVGAGI. This CDR3 is CASSYDQQGNTEAFF. DNA of the CDR3: TGTGCCAGCAGTTACGATCAACAGGGGAACACTGAAGCTTTCTTT.